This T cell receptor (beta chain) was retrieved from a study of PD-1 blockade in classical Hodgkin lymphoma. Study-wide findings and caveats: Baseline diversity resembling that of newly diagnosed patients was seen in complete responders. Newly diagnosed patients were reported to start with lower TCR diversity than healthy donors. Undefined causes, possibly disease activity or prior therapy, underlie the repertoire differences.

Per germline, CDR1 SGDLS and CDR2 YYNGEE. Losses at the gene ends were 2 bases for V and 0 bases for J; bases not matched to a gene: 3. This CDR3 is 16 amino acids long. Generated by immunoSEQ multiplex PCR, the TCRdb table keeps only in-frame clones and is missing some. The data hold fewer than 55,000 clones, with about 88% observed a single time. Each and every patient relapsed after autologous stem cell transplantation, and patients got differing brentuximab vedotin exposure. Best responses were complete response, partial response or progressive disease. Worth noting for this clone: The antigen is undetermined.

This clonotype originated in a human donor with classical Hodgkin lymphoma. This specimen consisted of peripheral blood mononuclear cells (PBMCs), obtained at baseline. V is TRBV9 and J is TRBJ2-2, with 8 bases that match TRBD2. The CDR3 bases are TGTGCCAGCAGCGTTAGCGGGGCCTCGAACACCGGGGAGCTGTTTTTT. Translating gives CASSVSGASNTGELFF.